Detailed here is one T cell receptor beta chain. Its antigen is still unknown. This record belongs to a study of shared clonotypes between healthy human individuals. Study-wide background: The donors, a couple of women and a few men, were aged 18 to 49.

Study-level results: Some naive CD4 clonotypes, about 5.5%, turned up in common across several donors. Sequencing depth was expected to affect clonotype sharing among donors. Sampling was confined to blood; repertoires within tissues likely differ.

Trimming shortened V by 6 bases and J by 4 bases, and 9 bases separated the two germline ends. Germline CDR1 is MNHNS and CDR2 is SASEGT. This CDR3 has 12 amino acids. Profiling relied on immunoSEQ multiplex PCR, and the TCRdb table lists in-frame clones only, not all of them. The table has some 2,500,000 clones, 80% to 95% seen once; the top ten hold more than 0.35%. This TCR was sampled from a man aged 18 to 35 in good health. Some clones in this sample may be carry-over from other donors' samples. The gene calls are TRBV6-1 and TRBJ2-5; the D is unclear. Input material: naive CD4+ T cells from PBMCs. The subset is: CD45RA+ positively selected. Written as DNA, the CDR3 is TGTGCCAGCAGAGCCGTCGGAGAGACCCAGTACTTC. The encoded protein is CASRAVGETQYF.